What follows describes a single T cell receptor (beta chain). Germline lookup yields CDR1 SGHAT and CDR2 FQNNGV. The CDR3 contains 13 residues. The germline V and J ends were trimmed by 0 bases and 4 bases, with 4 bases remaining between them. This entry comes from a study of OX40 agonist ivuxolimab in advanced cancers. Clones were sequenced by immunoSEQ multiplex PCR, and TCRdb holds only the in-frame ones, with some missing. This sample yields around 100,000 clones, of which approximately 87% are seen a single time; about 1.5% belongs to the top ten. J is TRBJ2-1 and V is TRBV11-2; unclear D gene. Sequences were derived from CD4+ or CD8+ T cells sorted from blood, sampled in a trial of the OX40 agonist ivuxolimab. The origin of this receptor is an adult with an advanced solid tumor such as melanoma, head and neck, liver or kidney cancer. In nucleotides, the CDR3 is TGTGCCAGCAGCTTAGACCGTTACAATGAGCAGTTCTTC. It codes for CASSLDRYNEQFF.